Detailed here is one T cell receptor (beta chain). The specificity of this receptor is unknown. The input lacks base qualities; no much larger clone sits a single base away. The sample is drawn from a study of cytomegalovirus exposure and HLA in healthy donors (TCRdb year 2017). About the full investigation: An earlier analysis of several hundred of the donors reported roughly 270 Gb of sequence data and around 110 million unique TCR beta sequences from 150 million to 200 million T cells. About 280 gigabases of sequencing data and 91 million or so unique TCR sequences made up an early release that covered 500 to 700 HLA-typed donors. HLA typing covered class I and class II loci at four-digit resolution. An earlier analysis of 587 of the donors used high-throughput TCR beta sequencing to judge whether each TCR beta V gene segment behaved as functional or pseudogenic. Several DR-DQ haplotypes were handled as single units for association and clustering because linkage in the cohort was strong. All discovery cohort repertoires had been generated on a single sequencing platform. The genetic ancestry cluster associated with self-reported Caucasian donors included 81% of the approximately 430 genotyped donors. Rather than drawing on any new phenotypic data, the later analysis identified candidate immune exposures from TCR beta sequences and the way those sequences occurred across donors. To study patterns of TCR occurrence, a later analysis re-analyzed previously published TCR beta repertoires from 600 to 750 donors and added high-resolution HLA genotyping. Donor age, sex, ethnicity and CMV serostatus were compiled alongside the repertoire data. The study combined high-throughput TCR immunosequencing, statistical association of individual TCRs with disease status, and machine learning to predict cytomegalovirus infection status. In a later genetic analysis, genome-wide SNP genotypes for about 65% of the 666 donors were used, and that subset was treated as a discovery cohort. Among 300 to 500 genotyped donors of the cohort, an average of around 250,000 unique TCR beta nucleotide sequences was sequenced per donor, of which about 19% were non-productive. The study used immunosequencing to profile the T cell repertoires of some 600 subjects and linked those repertoires to cytomegalovirus serostatus. Along with the approximately 620-subject first cohort, a separate validation cohort of over a hundred different subjects was used. Typing coverage differed by locus: A, B, C, DRB1 and DQB1 were typed in about 629-640 donors, DQA1 in 522, DPA1 in some 570, and DPB1 in 450 to 480. The aim of the study was to test whether cataloging public T cell receptors could identify signatures of past pathogen exposure. Study-level results and caveats: In both the original and validation cohorts, the classifier was reported to diagnose cytomegalovirus status with high specificity and sensitivity. In a later genetic analysis, a missense DCLRE1C variant was associated with V-gene and J-gene trimming of TCR beta chains, and the association was replicated in an independent cohort. The sequencing pipeline was judged likely to have produced a cluster of highly shared sequence variants as a technical artifact. Some IMGT-functional V segments, including TRBV6-2 and TRBV6-3, could not be told apart with the 87-base-pair reads, so those segments were excluded. In a later analysis, around 17,000 TCR beta sequences were associated with specific HLA alleles at a false discovery rate of 0.05. A total of 150 to 200 TCR beta chains were listed by the study as associated with cytomegalovirus. The authors suggested that the approach could potentially be generalized to other disease states and immunological phenotypes. In vitro tests confirmed that a few of the cytomegalovirus-associated TCR beta chains recognize cytomegalovirus antigens. Assigning TCR associations to individual alleles was difficult when HLA alleles, especially DR and DQ, strongly co-occurred. Compared with equally common non-associated chains, HLA-associated TCR beta chains in a later analysis were more clonally expanded and had lower generation probabilities. In an earlier analysis of under 600 of the donors, most TCR beta V segments were observed in productive rearrangements about 87% or about 30% of the time, broadly matching IMGT annotations. In a later analysis, the rate of TCR association differed among HLA loci, with DRB1 alleles having the most associated TCRs and HLA-C alleles having the fewest. A later analysis found that most CMV-associated TCR beta chains appeared HLA-restricted, with HLA associations seemingly driven largely by CMV exposure. Because HLA typing was unavailable for some donors at each locus, only the typed subset was used in association tests. A further reported finding was that TCR beta sequences accurately predicted the HLA-A and HLA-B alleles for most subjects in the first cohort. Compared with the approximately 700-donor mean, donors in an Asian-associated ancestry cluster had fewer N-insertions in productive TCRs, according to a later genetic analysis. Across donors, most TCR sequences were observed very rarely, whereas some public TCRs were present in many individuals. The presence/absence analyses assumed that sequencing depth was roughly uniform across donors, and that assumption may not be true. Immune exposure information for the cohort was limited to CMV serostatus. Correlated functional status among segregating V segments might be attributable to linkage disequilibrium, but an unknown experimental factor could not be ruled out. Only TCR beta chains were sequenced in this cohort, and the absence of alpha or paired-chain data limited detectable features. According to a later analysis, parvovirus B19, influenza, CMV and Epstein-Barr virus appeared linked to several top co-occurrence clusters. Because counts were too low, roughly 17 rarely observed V segments, including chromosome 9 orphons, were left out of the earlier analysis of 587 of the donors.

The cohort comprised some 730 healthy bone marrow donors. All cohort members were sampled while nominally healthy, although unrecorded immune exposures were likely present. The donor tested CMV seronegative, placing the donor among the roughly 350 seronegative members of the cohort. Every donor gave a peripheral blood sample, and the peripheral blood mononuclear cells from that sample were used for TCR beta sequencing. Genomic DNA extraction from the blood cell samples was performed with the Qiagen DNeasy Blood Extraction Kit. Receptor libraries were prepared by the immunoSEQ multiplex PCR assay. A mixture of 60 forward primers for TCR Vbeta segments and 13 reverse primers for TCR Jbeta segments was used in the multiplex PCR. The CDR3 region of rearranged TCR beta genes was amplified from genomic DNA with a multiplex PCR assay. The amplified TCR beta libraries were sequenced on the Illumina HiSeq System as 87-base-pair reads. From the authors' description of their analysis: Across the 640 or so repertoires, a later analysis counted some 80 million unique TCR beta chains, some 11 million of which were shared by at least two donors. Raw reads were error-corrected and collapsed into unique sequences with a nearest-neighbor algorithm that merged closely related sequences to remove PCR and sequencing errors. Alignment of CDR3 sequences to IMGT reference sequences was used to assign V, D and J gene segments. For a sequence to be retained, a match of at least six nucleotides was required to both a V gene segment and a J gene segment. A rearrangement was called productive if the CDR3 had no stop codons and remained in frame with V and J, and every other rearrangement was called non-productive. Following IMGT convention, CDR3 was defined as the stretch from the second conserved V-encoded cysteine up to the conserved J-encoded phenylalanine. In an earlier analysis of approximately 500 of the donors, sequences lacking an unambiguous match to a single V gene segment were excluded. In an earlier analysis of a few hundred of the donors, a V segment was called functional when productive rearrangements were above 56.7%, and segregating when the standard deviation between donors exceeded 5%. To diagnose cytomegalovirus status from the catalog of TCR beta chain sequences, a statistical classification framework was built. In a later analysis, TCR nucleotide sequences were compared against IMGT/GENE-DB human TR gene sequences so that V and J genes could be assigned. A later analysis assigned CDR3 sequences and most-parsimonious VDJ recombination scenarios with the TCRdist pipeline. In a later analysis, each TCR beta chain was defined by its CDR3 amino acid sequence together with its V-gene family, and reads lacking a unique V-gene family were excluded. In a later analysis, 500 to 650 highly shared, low-generation-probability nucleotide sequences were removed to address suspected cross-contamination and a sequencing artifact. In a later analysis, a clonal expansion index was calculated for each public chain from normalized within-repertoire ranks of inferred template counts. A later analysis computed generation probabilities with a VDJ recombination model fitted to out-of-frame rearrangements, and checked the results against IGoR. Hypergeometric tests were used in a later analysis to score TCR-TCR, TCR-HLA and TCR-CMV co-occurrence, with a repertoire-size bias correction applied to the TCR pairs. To estimate false discovery rates, a later analysis permuted the HLA or CMV assignments 20 times. In a later analysis, co-occurring TCRs were grouped with DBSCAN, and TCRdist sequence similarity was added when clustering was performed within HLA-allele-positive subsets. Co-occurrence clustering excluded repertoires with fewer than 30,000 or more than 120,000 public chains, plus five with anomalous nucleotide sharing. TCRdb carries this immuneACCESS record with in-frame sequences only. Its versions omit some clonotypes, under half of them owing to an unresolved V gene in the studies checked, with the rest unexplained. V and J calls and clone size are given by that table; D and trimming were obtained from the DNA. The sample data list some 150,000 clones, and roughly 80% of these were observed just once. Less than 3.5% of the sample is taken by the ten largest.

Between the V and J ends, shortened by 1 base and 0 bases respectively, the junction contains 9 bases. From a lookup of the germline V gene (reference sequence), CDR1 and CDR2 are LNHDA and SQIVND. The CDR3 spans 15 residues, from the cysteine through the phenylalanine. Left in the record is the CDR3 DNA by itself, 45 bases read in frame from the first base. The TCR comes from a woman in her twenties or thirties in good health and CMV-seronegative. The sequenced material came from PBMCs. The chain joins TRBV19 to TRBJ1-1; the D gene is perhaps TRBD1, on 6 matching bases. The CDR3 protein is CASSIVGDMNTEAFF. The sequenced DNA: TGTGCCAGTAGTATAGTAGGGGACATGAACACTGAAGCTTTCTTT. The variable domain in full, with residues beyond the CDR3 obtained from the reference TRBV19 and TRBJ1-1 genes, is DGGITQSPKYLFRKEGQNVTLSCEQNLNHDAMYWYRQDPGQGLRLIYYSQIVNDFQKGDIAEGYSVSREKKESFPLTVTSAQKNPTAFYLCASSIVGDMNTEAFFGQGTRLTVV.